Described below is a single TCR beta chain sequence and its context. Its antigen remains unknown. The use of a sample-barcoded 5' primer and a J-beta primer mix characterized a second PCR of roughly 6 to 11 cycles. All samples yielded 2.5 million or more CDR3-containing paired-end reads. TCRdb analysed the 5' RACE reads with MiXCR anew, one entry per CDR3 protein. The sample shows approximately 730,000 distinct CDR3 sequences, roughly two fifths of them seen only once. The CDR3 is 16 amino acids. The germline V gene has CDR1 SGHTA and CDR2 FQGNSA. V was clipped by 1 base and J by 2 bases, with 12 bases between them. The data stem from a study of blood T cells in healthy people across ages. Study-wide results and limits: A strong correlation between TCR beta diversity and naive T cell percentage was seen.

The chain links TRBV7-2 to TRBJ1-5, with D possibly TRBD1 on 5 matching bases. The sample was blood. This sequence originates from a woman in her sixties in good health. The DNA for the CDR3 is TGTGCCAGCAGCTTAGGGGGCCAGGGAGGCAATCAGCCCCAGCATTTT. Translation gives CASSLGGQGGNQPQHF.